Each of the 19 T cell receptor beta chains below was sequenced from the same sample in a study of T-cell reconstitution after alpha-beta-depleted transplantation in children. TCRbeta library preparation incorporated unique molecular identifiers. MiXCR, run by TCRdb on the PCR reads, gives a single entry per CDR3 protein. In the table there are around 380,000 distinct CDR3 sequences, approximately 10% of which are singletons. Here the sequenced sample was PBMCs from the stem cell graft donor, taken from the stem cell graft. These TCRs come from a human donor who donated a stem cell graft to a child with acute myeloid leukemia.

This clonotype was picked up a small number of times. The J gene is TRBJ2-1, the V gene TRBV2; tentative D call: TRBD2 (6 bases). The CDR3 is 15 amino acids. The germline V and J ends were trimmed by 2 bases and 4 bases, with 12 bases remaining between them. Germline V gene lookup returns CDR1 SNHLY and CDR2 FYNNEI. The CDR3 bases are TGTGCCAGCAGTGAACGCGGGAATGCATACAATGAGCAGTTCTTC. Translated: CASSERGNAYNEQFF.

This chain joins TRBV20-1 and TRBJ2-5, with D possibly being TRBD1 or TRBD2 (7 bases each). The CDR3 contains 16 residues. CDR1 DFQATT and CDR2 SNEGSKA come from the germline V gene (reference sequence). The V and J ends lost 5 bases and 5 bases respectively, with 24 bases between them. CDR3 nucleotides: TGCAGTGCTCGGGGGGCCCACTGGAGGGGGCCGGAGACCCAGTACTTC. The encoded protein is CSARGAHWRGPETQYF.

This clonotype has more than one count but fewer than ten. The rearrangement uses TRBV12-3 or TRBV12-4 and TRBJ2-1; maybe TRBD1 (6 bases). This CDR3 is 15 amino acids long. Trimming took 6 bases from V and 8 from J, leaving 20 bases between them. CDR3 region: CASRATGSRPDEQFF. CDR3 in DNA: TGTGCCAGCAGGGCGACAGGCTCCCGGCCGGATGAGCAGTTCTTC.

This chain joins TRBV4-2 and TRBJ2-3; tentatively, D is TRBD1 (6 bases). The CDR3 consists of 15 residues. Looked up from germline, CDR1 is LGHNA and CDR2 is YNFKEQ. V was pared by 4 bases and J by 5 bases, with 16 bases between. The DNA for the CDR3 is TGTGCCAGCAGCCTCCAGGGGAACCCCCAAGATACGCAGTATTTT. Translation gives CASSLQGNPQDTQYF.

The chain joins TRBV20-1 to TRBJ2-5; D may be TRBD1 or TRBD2 (5 bases each). Trimming removed 3 bases from V and 4 bases from J, with 30 bases in between. CDR1 and CDR2 (germline): DFQATT, SNEGSKA (reference sequence). The CDR3 has 19 residues. The CDR3: CSASPPWVPGRGPVETQYF. The CDR3 coding sequence is TGCAGTGCTAGCCCCCCCTGGGTTCCCGGTCGGGGCCCGGTAGAGACCCAGTACTTC.

The chain combines TRBV6-5 with TRBJ2-7; D not certain. The CDR3 sequence is 12 residues long. Germline V gene sequence: CDR1 MNHEY, CDR2 SVGAGI. Trimming stripped 0 bases from V and 6 bases from J, with 6 bases between. The CDR3 reads CASSYSGREQYF. Written as DNA, the CDR3 is TGTGCCAGCAGTTACTCAGGGCGCGAGCAGTACTTC.

This clonotype came up a few times. The chain is built from TRBV12-3 or TRBV12-4 and TRBJ1-2, with D unresolved. This CDR3 is built from 13 residues. V shed 6 bases and J shed 8 bases, with 16 bases lying between them. The CDR3 sequence is CASSFEGRHGYTF. The CDR3, as DNA: TGTGCCAGCAGCTTTGAGGGTAGGCACGGCTACACCTTC.

This clonotype was observed a few times. The CDR3 loop is CASSTQGATEAFF. The CDR3, as DNA: TGTGCCAGCAGCACTCAGGGGGCCACTGAAGCTTTCTTT. The chain employs TRBV11-2 and TRBJ1-1, with 8 bases that match TRBD1. J was trimmed by 4 bases and V by 5 bases; bases with no gene match: 3. The CDR3 runs 13 residues. The V gene's germline CDR1 is SGHAT and CDR2 FQNNGV.

This rearrangement joins TRBV27 to TRBJ2-1, with 11 nucleotides matching TRBD2. After removal of 0 bases from V and 2 bases from J, the junction contained 6 bases not matched to a gene. The CDR3 is made up of 18 amino acids. Germline V gene data show CDR1 as MNHEY and CDR2 as SMNVEV (reference sequence). This chain's CDR3 is CASSLSTSGESPYNEQFF. CDR3 sequence (DNA): TGTGCCAGCAGTTTATCGACTAGCGGGGAATCACCCTACAATGAGCAGTTCTTC.

V usage is TRBV15 and J usage is TRBJ2-2, with TRBD2 as a possible D gene (6 bases). This CDR3 region has 19 residues. V lost 0 bases, J lost 3 bases, and 20 bases lay in between. Per germline, CDR1 LNHNV and CDR2 YYDKDF (reference sequence). CDR3 sequence (DNA): TGTGCCACCAGCAGAGAGTATTCCCCTAGCGAGGATTACACCGGGGAGCTGTTTTTT. Amino acid sequence: CATSREYSPSEDYTGELFF.

The chain uses TRBV4-3 and TRBJ2-2; 7 nucleotides align to TRBD2. Germline V CDR1 and CDR2: LGHNA, YSLEER. The CDR3 is made up of 15 amino acids. Trimming took 3 bases from V and 7 from J; bases not matched to a gene: 8. In DNA form, the CDR3 reads TGCGCCAGCAGCCAGAGCCAACTAGCGCGCGGGGAGCTGTTTTTT. Translating gives CASSQSQLARGELFF.

The table lists this clonotype with many counts. The CDR3 sequence is CASSWDGSPNTEAFF. The CDR3 DNA reads as TGCGCCAGCAGCTGGGACGGGAGCCCGAACACTGAAGCTTTCTTT. This chain connects TRBV5-1 to TRBJ1-1, with D maybe TRBD1 (5 bases). The CDR3 is made up of 15 amino acids. Trimming took 3 bases from V and 1 from J, leaving 13 bases between them. Looked up from germline, CDR1 is SGHRS and CDR2 is YFSETQ.

The J gene is TRBJ2-3, the V gene TRBV20-1; 7 bases line up with TRBD2. The CDR3 contains 14 residues. Germline-derived CDR1 and CDR2 are DFQATT and SNEGSKA (reference sequence). V dropped 6 bases and J dropped 3; count of bases not matched to a gene: 9. CDR3 nucleotide sequence: TGCAGTGCCAGAACGGGGAGGGATACAGATACGCAGTATTTT. Protein: CSARTGRDTDTQYF.

This clonotype was counted ten times or more. The CDR3: CATGGEGELFF. The CDR3 coding sequence is TGTGCCACCGGAGGGGAGGGGGAGCTGTTTTTT. The genes are TRBV24-1 and TRBJ2-2; possible D gene TRBD2, 6 bases. CDR1 and CDR2 from the germline V gene are KGHDR and SFDVKD. The ends were cut back, 9 bases at V and 8 bases at J, with 9 bases in the middle. CDR3 length: 11 residues.

This clonotype was detected a few times. This chain connects TRBV2 to TRBJ1-5; maybe TRBD1 (5 bases). The CDR3 is 14 residues long. V dropped 4 bases and J dropped 4 bases, with 11 bases sitting between them. Germline CDR1 and CDR2: SNHLY and FYNNEI. CDR3 DNA: TGTGCCAGCAGTGTAGGGGCTACAAATCAGCCCCAGCATTTT. Translated, it gives CASSVGATNQPQHF.

CDR3 DNA: TGCAGCGTTTTTCGGCATATGAACACTGAAGCTTTCTTT. This sequence encodes CSVFRHMNTEAFF. V gene TRBV29-1 combines with J gene TRBJ1-1; D gene uncertain. This CDR3 comprises 13 residues. Trimming cost V 5 bases and J 0 bases, with 10 bases left between them. Germline CDR1 is SQVTM and CDR2 is ANQGSEA.

This clonotype came up a few times. This chain uses TRBV5-6 with TRBJ2-3; the D is unclear. The CDR3 is made up of 13 amino acids. Germline V CDR1 and CDR2: SGHDT, YYEEEE. V lost 3 bases to trimming and J lost 6 bases, with 11 bases between them. This chain's CDR3 is CASSSAAEDTQYF. DNA of the CDR3: TGTGCCAGCAGCTCCGCGGCTGAGGATACGCAGTATTTT.

This clonotype was seen ten or more times. CDR3 DNA sequence: TGCGCCAGCAGCCTAGGCACAGAAAATGAAAAACTGTTTTTT. The encoded protein is CASSLGTENEKLFF. The gene calls are TRBV5-1 and TRBJ1-4; D is undetermined. This CDR3 has 14 amino acids. V lost 4 bases and J lost 5, with 12 bases in between. Per germline, CDR1 SGHRS and CDR2 YFSETQ.

This clonotype was observed a few times. The genes are TRBV29-1 and TRBJ1-1, with 7 nucleotides matching TRBD1. Germline-derived CDR1 and CDR2 are SQVTM and ANQGSEA. This CDR3 has 12 residues. V lost 7 bases, J lost 0 bases, and 2 bases stayed unmatched. CDR3 residues: CSADRVNTEAFF. DNA of the CDR3: TGCAGCGCCGACAGGGTGAACACTGAAGCTTTCTTT.